This T cell receptor beta chain was identified in a study of PD-1 blockade in classical Hodgkin lymphoma. Study context: Once every 2 weeks, patients received intravenous nivolumab at 3 mg/kg.

Regarding time point: cycle 4 day 1 (C4D1), after 6 weeks of nivolumab. Every single patient, without exception, relapsed after autologous stem cell transplantation, and brentuximab vedotin exposure varied. The V gene end was trimmed by 7 bases and the J gene end by 7 bases; junction bases not matched to a gene: 16. This CDR3 has 19 amino acids. CDR1 LNHDA and CDR2 SQIVND come from the germline V gene (reference sequence). Here immunoSEQ multiplex PCR was the method, and the copy in TCRdb shows in-frame clones only, minus some. The sample has over 70,000 clones; roughly nine tenths are singletons. With respect to this clone: Other DNA variants within this sample encode the same CDR3.

The specimen was peripheral blood mononuclear cells (PBMCs), collected before the fourth cycle of nivolumab. The rearrangement joins TRBV19 to TRBJ2-1, with 16 bases aligning to TRBD2. This receptor was identified in a human donor with classical Hodgkin lymphoma. CDR3 nucleotide sequence: TGTGCCAGTACCCTAGTCCCGGGACTAGCGGGGGGGGTGGGTAATGAGCAGTTCTTC. Protein: CASTLVPGLAGGVGNEQFF.